This T cell receptor beta chain appears in the sequencing data of a study of blood T cell repertoires in COVID-19. Using immunoSEQ multiplex PCR, the repertoire was profiled, and TCRdb retains in-frame clones only, with some absent. The sample has fewer than 500,000 clones; roughly 87% are singletons. Germline-derived CDR1 and CDR2 are LGHNA and YSLEER. Trimming removed 0 bases at V and 3 bases at J, with 12 bases between. This CDR3 comprises 16 residues. The TCR comes from a woman under 30 with acute COVID-19. Input material: PBMCs or T cells enriched from blood (not recorded which). The chain has TRBV4-3 and TRBJ1-5; D is uncertain. For the CDR3, the DNA is TGCGCCAGCAGCCAAGATCCCCCCGCAGTCAATCAGCCCCAGCATTTT. It codes for CASSQDPPAVNQPQHF.